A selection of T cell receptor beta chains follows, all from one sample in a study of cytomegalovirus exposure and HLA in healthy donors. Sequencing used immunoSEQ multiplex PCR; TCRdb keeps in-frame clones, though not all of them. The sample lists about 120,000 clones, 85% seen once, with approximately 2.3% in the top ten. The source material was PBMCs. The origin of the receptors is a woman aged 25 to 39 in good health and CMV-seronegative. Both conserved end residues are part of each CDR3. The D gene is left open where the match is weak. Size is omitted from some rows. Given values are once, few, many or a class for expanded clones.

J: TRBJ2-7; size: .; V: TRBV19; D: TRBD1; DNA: TGTGCCAGTAGTGCCCGGGACAGTCGCGGTTCCTACGAGCAGTACTTC; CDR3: CASSARDSRGSYEQYF
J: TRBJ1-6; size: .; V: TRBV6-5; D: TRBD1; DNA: TGTGCCAGCAGGGGGTACAGGGGATCTAATTCACCCCTCCACTTT; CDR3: CASRGYRGSNSPLHF
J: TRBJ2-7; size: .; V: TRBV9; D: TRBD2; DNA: TGTGCCAGCAGCGTAGGAGCGGGGGGGACCTACGAGCAGTACTTC; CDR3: CASSVGAGGTYEQYF
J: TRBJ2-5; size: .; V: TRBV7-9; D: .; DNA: TGTGCCAGCAGCTTAAACAGGATAGTGTACCAAGAGACCCAGTACTTC; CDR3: CASSLNRIVYQETQYF
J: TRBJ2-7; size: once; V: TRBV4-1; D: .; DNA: TGCGCCAGCAGCAGCCAGGGACTCCCAGGAGACGAGCAGTACTTC; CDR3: CASSSQGLPGDEQYF
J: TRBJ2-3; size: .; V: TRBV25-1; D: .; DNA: TGTGCCAGCAGTGAATCTAAGGGGGGGAGCACAGATACGCAGTATTTT; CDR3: CASSESKGGSTDTQYF
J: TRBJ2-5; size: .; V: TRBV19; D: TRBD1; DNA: TGTGCCAGTAGTGACAGGGGAGATTGGAGAGAGACCCAGTACTTC; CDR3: CASSDRGDWRETQYF
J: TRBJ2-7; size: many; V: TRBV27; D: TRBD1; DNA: TGTGCCAGCAGTTTATCGTCCCCCGGGACAGGGGCCTACGAGCAGTACTTC; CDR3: CASSLSSPGTGAYEQYF
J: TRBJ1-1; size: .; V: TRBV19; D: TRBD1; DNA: TGTGCCAGTAGTGAAATGGACAGGGCCACTGAAGCTTTCTTT; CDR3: CASSEMDRATEAFF
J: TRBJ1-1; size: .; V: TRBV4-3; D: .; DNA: TGCGCCAGCAGCCAAGTCGCGGGAGGGAACACTGAAGCTTTCTTT; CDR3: CASSQVAGGNTEAFF
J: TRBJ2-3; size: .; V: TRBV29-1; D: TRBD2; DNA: TGCAGCGCCGATACTCTAGCGGGGGGCCGACCTAGCACAGATACGCAGTATTTT; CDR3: CSADTLAGGRPSTDTQYF
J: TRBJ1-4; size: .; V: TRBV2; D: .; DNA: TGTGCCAGCAGCGTACTTAGAGCAGGGGCAACTAATGAAAAACTGTTTTTT; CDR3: CASSVLRAGATNEKLFF
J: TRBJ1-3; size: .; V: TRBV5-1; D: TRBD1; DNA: TGCGCCAGCAGCTTATGGACAGGGCAAGGAAACACCATATATTTT; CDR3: CASSLWTGQGNTIYF
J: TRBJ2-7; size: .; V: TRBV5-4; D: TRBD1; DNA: TGTGCCAGCAGCGGTGACAGGGACTCCTACGAGCAGTACTTC; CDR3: CASSGDRDSYEQYF
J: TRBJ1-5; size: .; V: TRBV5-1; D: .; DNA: TGCGCCAGCAGCATTGACGGGAGGGATCAGCCCCAGCATTTT; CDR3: CASSIDGRDQPQHF
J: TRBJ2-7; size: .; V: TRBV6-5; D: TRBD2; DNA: TGTGCCAGCAGTGCCTCCGGGGGGGTATACGAGCAGTACTTC; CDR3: CASSASGGVYEQYF
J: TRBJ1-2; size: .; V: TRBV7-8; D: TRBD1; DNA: TGTGCCAGCAGCCCCGACAGGGGCGGGAGCTACACCTTC; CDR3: CASSPDRGGSYTF
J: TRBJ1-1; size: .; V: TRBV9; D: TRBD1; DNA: TGTGCCAGCAGCCCACTGACAGGGAGAGCTGAAGCTTTCTTT; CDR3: CASSPLTGRAEAFF
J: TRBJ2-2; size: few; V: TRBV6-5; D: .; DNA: TGTGCCAGCAGTTTCGGGGGGGAGCTGTTTTTT; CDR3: CASSFGGELFF
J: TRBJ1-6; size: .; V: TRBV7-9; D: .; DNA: TGTGCCAGCAGCTTAGATGCAGAAGATAATTCACCCCTCCACTTT; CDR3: CASSLDAEDNSPLHF
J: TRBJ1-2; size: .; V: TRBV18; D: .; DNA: TGTGCCAGCTCACCACTACCAGGGGAGCCTGGCTATGGCTACACCTTC; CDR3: CASSPLPGEPGYGYTF
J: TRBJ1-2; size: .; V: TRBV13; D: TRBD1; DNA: TGTGCCAGCAGCTTCACCGGGACAGGGGCCTATGGCTACACCTTC; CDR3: CASSFTGTGAYGYTF
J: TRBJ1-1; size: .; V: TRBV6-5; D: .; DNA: TGTGCCAGCAGTTACCCAACGGGGGGCTGTGAAGCTTTCTTT; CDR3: CASSYPTGGCEAFF
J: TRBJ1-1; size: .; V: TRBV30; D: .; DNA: TGTGCCTGGAGCCCCAGGGGTGGAAGCACTGAAGCTTTCTTT; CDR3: CAWSPRGGSTEAFF
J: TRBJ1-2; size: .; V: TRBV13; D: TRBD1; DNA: TGTGCCAGCAGCTTAGGGACAGGGGGGATTGGCTACACCTTC; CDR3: CASSLGTGGIGYTF
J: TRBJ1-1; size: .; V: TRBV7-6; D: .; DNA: TGTGCCAGCAGCTTAGCGCTTGAGGTGAACACTGAAGCTTTCTTT; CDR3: CASSLALEVNTEAFF
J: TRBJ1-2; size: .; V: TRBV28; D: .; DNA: TGTGCCAGCAGGCAAAGGGGGGGCGCTGGCTATGGCTACACCTTC; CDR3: CASRQRGGAGYGYTF
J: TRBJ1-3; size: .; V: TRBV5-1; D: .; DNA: TGCGCCAGCAAAGACTACTCTGGAAACACCATATATTTT; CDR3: CASKDYSGNTIYF
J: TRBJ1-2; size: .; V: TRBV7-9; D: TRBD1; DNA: TGTGCCAGCAGCTCGGGTGACAGGGCCAACTATGGCTACACCTTC; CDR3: CASSSGDRANYGYTF
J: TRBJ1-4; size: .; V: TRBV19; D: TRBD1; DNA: TGTGCCAGTAGTATCTCCCGGGACAGGGGTTATAGAACTAATGAAAAACTGTTTTTT; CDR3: CASSISRDRGYRTNEKLFF
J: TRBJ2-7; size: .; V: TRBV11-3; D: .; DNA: TGTGCCAGCAGCCCACCGGACAGTGCAACCTACGAGCAGTACTTC; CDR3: CASSPPDSATYEQYF
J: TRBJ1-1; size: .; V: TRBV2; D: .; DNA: TGTGCCAGCACCGCCCAGGGGACGAACACTGAAGCTTTCTTT; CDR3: CASTAQGTNTEAFF
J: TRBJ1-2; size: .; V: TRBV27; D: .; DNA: TGTGCCAGCAGCCCTCGGAGCAGGGACAATGATGGCTACACCTTC; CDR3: CASSPRSRDNDGYTF
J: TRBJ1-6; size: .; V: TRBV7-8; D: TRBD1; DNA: TGTGCCAGCAGTTTAGCCGGGACAGGGTACTCACCCCTCCACTTT; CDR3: CASSLAGTGYSPLHF
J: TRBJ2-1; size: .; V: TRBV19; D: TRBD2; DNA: TGTGCCAGTAGTTGGACTAGCGGGGGGGCCGTAGGGCAGTTCTTC; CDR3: CASSWTSGGAVGQFF
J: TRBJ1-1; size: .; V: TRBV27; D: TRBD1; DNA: TGTGCCAGCAGTTTCAGACAGGGCGGCACTGAAGCTTTCTTT; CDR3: CASSFRQGGTEAFF
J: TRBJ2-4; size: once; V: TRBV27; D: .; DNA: TGTGCCAGCAGTTTATCGAAGCTAGCCAAAAACATTCAGTACTTC; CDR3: CASSLSKLAKNIQYF
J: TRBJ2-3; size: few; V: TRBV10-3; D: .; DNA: TGTGCCATCAGGGGGGGTGGACTCGTCACAGATACGCAGTATTTT; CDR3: CAIRGGGLVTDTQYF
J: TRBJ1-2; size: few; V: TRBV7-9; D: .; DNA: TGTGCCAGCAGCTTAGGACAGCAAGAAACCTTC; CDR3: CASSLGQQETF
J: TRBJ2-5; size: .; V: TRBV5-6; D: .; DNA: TGTGCCAGCAGCTTGGTTCGGGACTCAAAAGAGACCCAGTACTTC; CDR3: CASSLVRDSKETQYF
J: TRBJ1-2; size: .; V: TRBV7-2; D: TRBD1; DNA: TGTGCCAGCAGCTTAAGGGACAGGGAAAGGAATGGCTACACCTTC; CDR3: CASSLRDRERNGYTF
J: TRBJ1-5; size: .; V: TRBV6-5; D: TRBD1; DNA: TGTGCCAGCAGAGCCGACAGGGGCGGCAATCAGCCCCAGCATTTT; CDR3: CASRADRGGNQPQHF
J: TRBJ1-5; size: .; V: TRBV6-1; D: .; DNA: TGTGCCAGCAGCCCGGAGGGATTAGCAAATCAGCCCCAGCATTTT; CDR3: CASSPEGLANQPQHF
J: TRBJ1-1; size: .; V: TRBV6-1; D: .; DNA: TGTGCCAGCAGTGAACGGAGGGACTCTCCTGAAGCTTTCTTT; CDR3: CASSERRDSPEAFF
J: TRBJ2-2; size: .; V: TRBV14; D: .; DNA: TGTGCCAGCAGCCGCGGACTTTTACGGGAGCTGTTTTTT; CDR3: CASSRGLLRELFF
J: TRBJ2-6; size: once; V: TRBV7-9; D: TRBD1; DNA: TGTGCCAGCAGCTTAGGGACAGGGGGCTCTGGGGCCAACGTCCTGACTTTC; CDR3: CASSLGTGGSGANVLTF
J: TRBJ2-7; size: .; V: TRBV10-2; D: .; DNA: TGCGCCAGCAGTGACCTGTATTCCTACGAGCAGTACTTC; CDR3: CASSDLYSYEQYF
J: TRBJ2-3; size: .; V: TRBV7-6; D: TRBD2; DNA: TGTGCCAGCAGCCCCGTAGGACTAGCTGGGACAGATACGCAGTATTTT; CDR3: CASSPVGLAGTDTQYF
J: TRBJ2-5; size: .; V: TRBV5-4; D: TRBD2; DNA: TGTGCCAGCAGCTTGGCGCCTACTAGCGGGGGCCCCGGGACCCAGTACTTC; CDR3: CASSLAPTSGGPGTQYF
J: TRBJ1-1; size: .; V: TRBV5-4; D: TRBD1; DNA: TGTGCCAGCAGCCCGCGACAGGGGGTGAACACTGAAGCTTTCTTT; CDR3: CASSPRQGVNTEAFF
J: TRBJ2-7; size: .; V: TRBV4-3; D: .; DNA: TGCGCCAGCAGCCAAGAAAGGGAAGGACATGCCGAGCAGTACTTC; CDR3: CASSQEREGHAEQYF
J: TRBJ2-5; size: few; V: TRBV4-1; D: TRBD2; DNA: TGCGCCAGCAGCCAACTCGGGACTAGCGGGAGGGAGACCCAGTACTTC; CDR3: CASSQLGTSGRETQYF
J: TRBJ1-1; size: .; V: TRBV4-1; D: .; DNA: TGCGCCAGCAGCCAAGCCCCAGCGGGGCACGGCACTGAAGCTTTCTTT; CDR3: CASSQAPAGHGTEAFF
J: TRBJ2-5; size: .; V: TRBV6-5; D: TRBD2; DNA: TGTGCCAGCAGTTTTCTAGCGGGGGGCTGGGAGACCCAGTACTTC; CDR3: CASSFLAGGWETQYF
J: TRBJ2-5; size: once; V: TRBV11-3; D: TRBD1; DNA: TGTGCCAGCAGCTTGTGGACAGGGGGCGCAGCCTTTCAAGAGACCCAGTACTTC; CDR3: CASSLWTGGAAFQETQYF
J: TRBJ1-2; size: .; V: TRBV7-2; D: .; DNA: TGTGCCAGCAGCTTCACCCGGGGGATAGGGTATGGCTACACCTTC; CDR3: CASSFTRGIGYGYTF
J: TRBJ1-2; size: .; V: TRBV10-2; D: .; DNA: TGCGCCAGCAGTGAGTCCTACCGCTCCTATGGCTACACCTTC; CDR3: CASSESYRSYGYTF
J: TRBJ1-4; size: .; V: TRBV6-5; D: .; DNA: TGTGCCAGCAGTTACCGGGAAAAACTGTTTTTT; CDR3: CASSYREKLFF
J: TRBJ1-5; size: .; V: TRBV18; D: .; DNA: TGTGCCAGCTCACCCTCCGACAGTCGGCCCCAGCATTTT; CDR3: CASSPSDSRPQHF
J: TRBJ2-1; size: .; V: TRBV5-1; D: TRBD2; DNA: TGCGCCAGCAGCTTGGCGGGACTAGCAGGCGATGAGCAGTTCTTC; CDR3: CASSLAGLAGDEQFF